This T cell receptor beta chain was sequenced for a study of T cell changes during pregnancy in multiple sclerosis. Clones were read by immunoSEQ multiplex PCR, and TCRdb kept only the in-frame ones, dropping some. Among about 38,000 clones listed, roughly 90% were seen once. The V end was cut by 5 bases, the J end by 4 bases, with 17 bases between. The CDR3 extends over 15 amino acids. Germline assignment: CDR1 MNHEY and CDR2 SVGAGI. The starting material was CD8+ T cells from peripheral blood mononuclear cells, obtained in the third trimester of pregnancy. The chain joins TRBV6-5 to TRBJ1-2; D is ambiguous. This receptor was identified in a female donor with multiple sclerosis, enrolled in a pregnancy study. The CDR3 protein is CASSSTWTGSYGYTF. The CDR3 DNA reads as TGTGCCAGCAGTAGCACCTGGACGGGAAGCTATGGCTACACCTTC.